A single sample gave rise to the 24 T cell receptor beta chains below, sequenced in a study of cytomegalovirus exposure and HLA in healthy donors (dated by TCRdb to 2015 to 2018). Library preparation used the immunoSEQ multiplex PCR assay. What TCRdb holds here is the immuneACCESS table cut down to in-frame rearrangements. Part of the clones is not present; checked against another copy, under half of the missing clones reflect an unresolved V gene, and the others are unexplained. The table for this sample lists 250,000 to 300,000 clones; about 90% of them were counted only once. The top ten hold under 0.4% of the sample. The sample comprised PBMCs. These receptors came from a woman under 30 in good health and CMV-seronegative.

The genes are TRBV9 and TRBJ1-1; unclear D gene. Trimming left V 0 bases short and J 8 bases short, with 11 bases between. The CDR3 consists of 13 residues. From germline, CDR1 is SGDLS and CDR2 YYNGEE. In DNA form, the CDR3 reads TGTGCCAGCAGCGTAGCGGAGGTTGCCGAAGCTTTCTTT. Translation gives CASSVAEVAEAFF.

The J gene is TRBJ2-2, the V gene TRBV7-9; 8 bases are a match to TRBD1. Germline V lookup: CDR1 SEHNR, CDR2 FQNEAQ (reference sequence). The V segment lost 4 bases and the J segment 0 bases; nucleotides outside the gene matches: 7. The CDR3 contains 17 residues. CDR3 sequence (DNA): TGTGCCAGCAGCTCGCCTGGACAGGGCGCGAACACCGGGGAGCTGTTTTTT. Its protein is CASSSPGQGANTGELFF.

The rearrangement links TRBV2 to TRBJ1-5; 8 bases are shared with TRBD1. In germline, CDR1 is SNHLY, CDR2 FYNNEI. With V trimmed by 3 bases and J by 5 bases, 9 bases remained unmatched. This CDR3 has 16 residues. Here the CDR3 reads CASSDLTGGPDQPQHF. For the CDR3, the DNA is TGTGCCAGCAGTGACCTTACAGGGGGTCCAGATCAGCCCCAGCATTTT.

The V call is TRBV6-6, the J call TRBJ2-7; 7 bases fit TRBD2. Germline lookup yields CDR1 MNHNY and CDR2 SVGAGI (reference sequence). The ends lost 5 bases at V and 0 bases at J; junction bases unmatched: 7. The CDR3 is made up of 15 amino acids. The chain's CDR3 is CASSHGSGFSYEQYV. The CDR3 nucleotides are TGTGCCAGCAGTCACGGTAGCGGGTTCTCCTACGAGCAGTACGTC.

This chain connects TRBV2 to TRBJ2-7; the match to TRBD2 covers 10 bases. The J segment lost 3 bases and the V segment lost 4 bases, leaving 6 bases of the junction unmatched. Germline V CDR1 and CDR2: SNHLY, FYNNEI. The CDR3 is made up of 15 amino acids. Written as DNA, the CDR3 is TGTGCCAGCAGTGTCGGACTAGCGGAGAACTACGAGCAGTACGTC. Encoded protein: CASSVGLAENYEQYV.

The chain recombines TRBV1 with TRBJ2-4; the table's D call TRBD2 went unverified against the DNA. TRBV1 is classified as a pseudogene. CDR3 length equals 21 residues. The CDR3 region has the DNA TGCACCAGCAGCCAAGAGCACCGGACTAGCGGGGGAACTCTAGCCAAAAACATTCAGTACTTC. It is translated as CTSSQEHRTSGGTLAKNIQYF.

V and J are TRBV9 and TRBJ2-3; 13 bases line up with TRBD2. The V segment lost 4 bases and the J segment 2 bases; nucleotides outside the gene matches: 7. This CDR3 has 17 residues. The germline V gene has CDR1 SGDLS and CDR2 YYNGEE. Here the CDR3 reads CASSLTSGGGYTDTQYF. The CDR3 region has the DNA TGTGCCAGCAGCCTCACTAGCGGGGGGGGATACACAGATACGCAGTATTTT.

This chain links TRBV5-1 with TRBJ2-1; D gene unclear. Germline V gives CDR1 SGHRS, CDR2 YFSETQ. V lost 0 bases and J lost 5, with 6 bases in between. This CDR3 is 13 amino acids long. In nucleotides, the CDR3 is TGCGCCAGCAGCTTGGACTCAAACAATGAGCAGTTCTTC. Translation: CASSLDSNNEQFF.

This clone has more than one count but fewer than ten. CDR3 protein: CASSERGLGTGELFF. The CDR3 DNA follows: TGTGCCAGCAGTGAGCGGGGGCTTGGCACCGGGGAGCTGTTTTTT. V is TRBV2 and J is TRBJ2-2; D is perhaps TRBD2 (7 bases). In germline, CDR1 is SNHLY, CDR2 FYNNEI. The CDR3 has 15 amino acids. Trimming took off 3 bases at V and 4 bases at J, with 12 bases between the two ends.

The CDR3: CSVALAGRNTDTQYF. The CDR3 nucleotides read TGCAGCGTTGCACTAGCGGGACGCAACACAGATACGCAGTATTTT. The chain carries TRBV29-1 and TRBJ2-3, with 10 bases lining up with TRBD2. The germline V gene encodes CDR1 SQVTM and CDR2 ANQGSEA. This CDR3 region has 15 residues. V shed 4 bases, J shed 2 bases, and the junction held 6 bases outside the gene matches.

The chain combines TRBV6-5 with TRBJ1-6; 10 positions match TRBD1. In germline, CDR1 is MNHEY, CDR2 SVGAGI. CDR3 length: 15 amino acids. Trimming removed 0 bases from V and 7 bases from J; junction bases left unmatched: 0. The CDR3 sequence: CASSYSTGGNSPLHF. CDR3 sequence (DNA): TGTGCCAGCAGTTACTCGACAGGGGGCAATTCACCCCTCCACTTT.

The rearrangement uses TRBV9 and TRBJ2-3; 13 bases line up with TRBD2. The germline gives CDR1 SGDLS, CDR2 YYNGEE. Trimming took 3 bases from V and 0 from J; bases not matched to a gene: 7. This CDR3 is 18 amino acids long. CDR3 in DNA: TGTGCCAGCAGCGCCGGACTAGCGGGGGATACTAGCACAGATACGCAGTATTTT. Protein product: CASSAGLAGDTSTDTQYF.

This clone has only one observation. This sequence joins TRBV4-1 and TRBJ2-3; 15 nucleotides line up with TRBD2. From germline, CDR1 is MGHRA and CDR2 YSYEKL. CDR3 length: 17 residues. V trimming: 4 bases; J trimming: 5 bases; junction bases outside the gene matches: 7. The DNA for the CDR3 is TGCGCCAGCAGCCCGATCGGACTAGCGGGGGGGGGAGATACGCAGTATTTT. It encodes CASSPIGLAGGGDTQYF.

This clone was seen only once. This sequence joins TRBV10-1 and TRBJ1-1; D perhaps matches TRBD1 (6 bases). Germline V gene data show CDR1 as WNHNN and CDR2 as SYGVQD (reference sequence). The CDR3 runs to 15 residues. Between the trimmed V and J ends, which lost 10 bases and 2 bases, there was a span of 20 bases. This CDR3 is CATSTGSGGNTEAFF. CDR3 nucleotide sequence: TGCGCCACTTCCACAGGGAGTGGGGGAAACACTGAAGCTTTCTTT.

The chain is built from TRBV30 and TRBJ2-6; 8 bases align to TRBD2. The germline gives CDR1 GTSNPN, CDR2 SVGIG (reference sequence). The CDR3 is 16 amino acids. Trimming at V came to 7 bases and at J to 4 bases, leaving 12 bases not matched to a gene. The CDR3 sequence: CASPGGGDAGANVLTF. In nucleotides, the CDR3 is TGTGCCTCGCCGGGGGGGGGCGACGCCGGGGCCAACGTCCTGACTTTC.

The chain recombines TRBV27 with TRBJ1-1; D remains unclear. From germline, CDR1 is MNHEY and CDR2 SMNVEV (reference sequence). CDR3 length: 15 amino acids. V was shortened by 2 bases and J by 0 bases, with 10 bases between the two germline ends. CDR3 coding DNA: TGTGCCAGCAGTTTACTAGGCAGCATGAACACTGAAGCTTTCTTT. Translation gives CASSLLGSMNTEAFF.

The chain couples TRBV7-9 to TRBJ1-1, with 7 bases matching TRBD1. After removal of 5 bases from V and 7 bases from J, the junction contained 10 bases not matched to a gene. From germline, CDR1 is SEHNR and CDR2 FQNEAQ (reference sequence). The CDR3 has 14 amino acids. CDR3: CASSRPDREVEAFF. The CDR3 DNA follows: TGTGCCAGCAGCCGCCCCGACAGGGAAGTTGAAGCTTTCTTT.

The rearrangement joins TRBV18 to TRBJ1-3; D gene unclear. The CDR3 spans 16 residues. V was pared by 0 bases and J by 4 bases, with 13 bases between. Germline loops: CDR1 KGHSH, CDR2 LQKENI. The CDR3 DNA follows: TGTGCCAGCTCACCACCGTCCGAGTTATCCGGAAACACCATATATTTT. Translated: CASSPPSELSGNTIYF.

This clone appeared a single time. V is TRBV9 and J is TRBJ1-6; weak D call: TRBD1 (5 bases). V lost 0 bases and J lost 9, with 13 bases in between. Germline CDR1 and CDR2: SGDLS and YYNGEE. The CDR3 length is 15 residues. The CDR3: CASSVEGSGGSPLHF. CDR3 nucleotide sequence: TGTGCCAGCAGCGTAGAAGGCTCCGGGGGTTCACCCCTCCACTTT.

Points on this clone: The sample carries other DNA sequences with the same CDR3. The chain has TRBV11-2 and TRBJ1-5, with a possible D match to TRBD1 (6 bases). CDR1 is SGHAT and CDR2 is FQNNGV in the germline V gene. The CDR3 totals 13 residues. V lost 0 bases and J lost 6, with 6 bases in between. The CDR3 sequence: CASSLDRGQPQHF. Written as DNA, the CDR3 is TGTGCCAGCAGCTTAGACAGGGGTCAGCCCCAGCATTTT. Looking up the rest from reference TRBV11-2 and TRBJ1-5 gives the full variable domain: EAGVAQSPRYKIIEKRQSVAFWCNPISGHATLYWYQQILGQGPKLLIQFQNNGVVDDSQLPKDRFSAERLKGVDSTLKIQPAKLEDSAVYLCASSLDRGQPQHFGDGTRLSIL.

The rearrangement links TRBV5-6 to TRBJ2-5, with 7 bases matching TRBD1. The CDR3 is made up of 18 amino acids. Germline lookup yields CDR1 SGHDT and CDR2 YYEEEE. Trimming removed 6 bases from V and 4 bases from J; junction bases left unmatched: 21. Here the CDR3 reads CASTRLNFGTAFGETQYF. In DNA form, the CDR3 reads TGTGCCAGCACCAGGCTAAACTTCGGGACAGCCTTTGGAGAGACCCAGTACTTC.

The V gene is TRBV20-1, the J gene TRBJ1-1; a weak D match, TRBD1 (5 bases). Germline CDR1 DFQATT, CDR2 SNEGSKA (reference sequence). This CDR3 has 11 residues. Between the trimmed V and J ends, which lost 4 bases and 4 bases, there was a span of 7 bases. This CDR3 is CSATGITEAFF. The CDR3 DNA reads TGCAGTGCTACAGGGATCACTGAAGCTTTCTTT.

The chain joins TRBV9 to TRBJ2-7; weak D call: TRBD1 (5 bases). The CDR3 has 14 residues. V lost 0 bases and J lost 2, with 9 bases in between. In germline, CDR1 is SGDLS, CDR2 YYNGEE. In nucleotides, the CDR3 is TGTGCCAGCAGCGTAGGGAAGGGGCCCTACGAGCAGTACTTC. Protein: CASSVGKGPYEQYF. The full variable domain, in which reference TRBV9 and TRBJ2-7 provide the parts outside the CDR3, is DSGVTQTPKHLITATGQRVTLRCSPRSGDLSVYWYQQSLDQGLQFLIQYYNGEERAKGNILERFSAQQFPDLHSELNLSSLELGDSALYFCASSVGKGPYEQYFGPGTRLTVT.

The chain has TRBV15 and TRBJ2-1, with 8 bases that match TRBD2. Germline V gene lookup returns CDR1 LNHNV and CDR2 YYDKDF (reference sequence). CDR3 length: 18 residues. V shed 1 base, J shed 7 bases, and the junction held 15 bases outside the gene matches. The CDR3 spells CATSRGGLTQRGKNEQFF. CDR3 bases: TGTGCCACCAGCAGAGGAGGGTTGACACAGCGGGGGAAAAATGAGCAGTTCTTC.